This passage covers 8 T cell receptor beta chains from one sample sequenced in a study of vaccination effects on CD4 cells after COVID-19. The culture ran for approximately nine days before CD4+ T cells were isolated. All study participants received two doses of BNT162b2 or mRNA-1273 vaccine. Antigens of these TCRs are unknown. Assay used: immunoSEQ multiplex PCR; TCRdb lists only in-frame clones, some missing. In the table there are tens of thousands of clones, around 70% of which are singletons. This material consisted of CD4+ T cells from PBMCs cultured without peptide, taken after COVID-19 vaccination. All receptors derive from a human donor who received a COVID-19 vaccine.

Only one count was recorded for this clone. The V gene is TRBV5-1, the J gene TRBJ2-1; TRBD2 matches 8 bases. The CDR3 contains 15 residues. J lost 6 bases, V lost 2 bases, and 7 bases had no gene match. CDR1 SGHRS and CDR2 YFSETQ come from the germline V gene. CDR3 residues: CASSFGGASVNEQFF. The CDR3, as DNA: TGCGCCAGCAGCTTCGGGGGGGCCTCGGTCAATGAGCAGTTCTTC.

The chain has TRBV19 and TRBJ1-4, with D perhaps matching TRBD1 (5 bases). V was trimmed by 5 bases and J by 4 bases, leaving 11 bases between them. Germline CDR1 LNHDA, CDR2 SQIVND (reference sequence). This CDR3 is built from 14 residues. CDR3 sequence: CASSVRGYNEKLFF. DNA of the CDR3: TGTGCCAGTAGTGTTAGGGGTTATAATGAAAAACTGTTTTTT.

This rearrangement joins TRBV11-3 to TRBJ2-1, with TRBD2 matching over 10 bases. Losses at the gene ends were 6 bases for V and 4 bases for J; bases not matched to a gene: 9. CDR3 length equals 16 residues. Germline-derived CDR1 and CDR2 are SGHNT and YENEEA. In nucleotides, the CDR3 is TGTGCCAGCAGTAGACAAGCGGGGGGGTCTTACAATGAGCAGTTCTTC. Its translation is CASSRQAGGSYNEQFF.

The V gene is TRBV7-2, the J gene TRBJ1-1; 10 bases are a match to TRBD1. CDR3 length equals 17 residues. Germline V lookup: CDR1 SGHTA, CDR2 FQGNSA. J was trimmed by 5 bases and V by 3 bases; bases with no gene match: 12. The CDR3 protein is CASSLADRGRRNTEAFF. CDR3 sequence (DNA): TGTGCCAGCAGCTTGGCCGACAGGGGGCGGAGGAATACTGAAGCTTTCTTT. The full variable domain, rest sourced from reference TRBV7-2 and TRBJ1-1, is GAGVSQSPSNKVTEKGKDVELRCDPISGHTALYWYRQSLGQGLEFLIYFQGNSAPDKSGLPSDRFSAERTGGSVSTLTIQRTQQEDSAVYLCASSLADRGRRNTEAFFGQGTRLTVV.

The genes are TRBV4-2 and TRBJ2-5; 13 bases map to TRBD2. Germline V lookup: CDR1 LGHNA, CDR2 YNFKEQ. Germline trimming cut 1 base from V and 3 bases from J; bases unmatched to any gene: 11. This CDR3 contains 19 residues. The CDR3 sequence is CASSQVNPGTSGEEETQYF. DNA for the CDR3: TGTGCCAGCAGCCAAGTCAACCCCGGGACTAGCGGGGAAGAAGAGACCCAGTACTTC.

The CDR3 DNA reads TGTGCCAGCAGCCTCTCCAAGTCCTACGAGCAGTACGTC. Protein product: CASSLSKSYEQYV. The chain uses TRBV7-9 and TRBJ2-7; D remains ambiguous. The V gene lost 5 bases and the J gene lost 1 base, with 9 bases spanning the gap. This CDR3 is built from 13 residues. The germline V gene encodes CDR1 SEHNR and CDR2 FQNEAQ (reference sequence).

The CDR3 sequence is CASSLAGRGGGQETQYF. CDR3 nucleotide sequence: TGCGCCAGCAGCTTGGCGGGTCGGGGCGGGGGCCAAGAGACCCAGTACTTC. The J gene is TRBJ2-5, the V gene TRBV5-1, with 7 nucleotides matching TRBD2. This CDR3 contains 17 residues. Trimming at V came to 0 bases and at J to 1 base, leaving 9 bases not matched to a gene. Per the germline V gene, CDR1 is SGHRS and CDR2 is YFSETQ.

This chain uses TRBV6-5 with TRBJ1-6; D is possibly TRBD1 (6 bases). Trimming pared 5 bases from V and 8 bases from J, leaving 16 bases between. CDR3 length equals 15 residues. Germline V gene lookup returns CDR1 MNHEY and CDR2 SVGAGI. For the CDR3, the DNA is TGTGCCAGCAGTCGGGCGGGGAGGGGGGATTCACCCCTCCACTTT. Translation gives CASSRAGRGDSPLHF.